This T cell receptor (beta chain) was sequenced for a study of blood T cells in healthy people across ages (dated by TCRdb to about 2015). Background on the whole study: In model experiments, template switching captured roughly one uniquely barcoded TCR beta cDNA molecule for every two T cells. To track age-related changes in TCR beta repertoire diversity, the study relied on deep sequencing normalized with unique cDNA molecular identifiers. Four age groups were formed from the donors: young (average approximately 17 years), middle-aged (approximately 40), aged (62) and long-lived (more than 75). To avoid experimental bias, donors of different ages were randomly spread across the sequencing lanes. For two donors (one aged 18 to 29 and one aged 80 or older), the study analyzed two additional independent replicas of 1 million unique cDNA reads from the same blood draw. What the work shows at the level of the full study, not this receptor alone: Conclusive comparison of naive and antigen-experienced compartments was prevented by the profiling of bulk unsorted PBMCs. As age increased, observed TCR beta diversity per million T cells dropped in a roughly linear way, and a significant reduction was already evident by age 40. The long-lived group showed more naive CD4+ T cells, fewer expanded clones and increased TCR diversity than the aged group, suggesting age selection. Total diversity estimates from one million sequenced T cells were considered lower bounds and underestimates. A strong correlation was found between observed TCR beta diversity and the percentage of naive T cells measured by flow cytometry. Because the CMV infection status of the donors was unknown, age-related changes in expanded clonotypes may potentially have been confounded.

Details on this clonotype: Its antigen has not been determined. Base qualities are missing; no much larger clone stands one base away.

The 35 to 40 donors, aged 6 to 90 years, were systemically healthy Caucasian individuals from Russia. Each donor gave roughly 9 milliliters of peripheral blood, drawn into EDTA-treated Vacutainer tubes. Ficoll-Paque density-gradient centrifugation was used to isolate PBMCs, with at least 6.5 million obtained per sample. Trizol reagent was used to extract total RNA from PBMCs, with at least 6 micrograms per sample. For every donor, an aliquot of PBMCs went through flow cytometry to measure the percentages of naive CD45RAhigh/CD27high T cells. Libraries were built with 5' RACE. Sequenced using an Illumina HiSeq 2500. A second about 7 to 12 cycle PCR used a sample-barcoded 5' primer and a J-beta primer mix. A template-switch 5' adaptor carrying 12 random nucleotides introduced a unique molecular identifier onto each TCR beta cDNA molecule. At least 2.5 million CDR3-containing paired-end reads were obtained from each sample. First-strand cDNA was synthesized from all RNA with the Mint cDNA synthesis kit, primed by a TRBC-specific oligonucleotide. Following uracil-DNA glycosylase treatment, all cDNA underwent a first 18-cycle PCR with the universal primers M1SS and BC2_uni_R. The authors' analysis ran thus. Normalization of each sample was performed by random selection of 1 million high-quality reads, each carrying a distinct molecular identifier. Instead of being binned into consensus sequences, reads that shared molecular identifiers were thrown out. CDR3 identification, clonotype clustering and error correction used MiTCR with a Q25 quality threshold and the strictest error-elimination algorithm. A nonparametric unseen species model using Euler transformation provided a lower-bound estimate of total TCR beta diversity. The public reads were reprocessed in TCRdb via fastp at Q25 and MiXCR, keeping in-frame beta chains. Identical CDR3 proteins give one entry, which carries the most common genes and DNA. The V and J calls follow TCRdb's processing rather than the paper's. In all, the sample holds roughly 2 million distinct CDR3 sequences, and less than 50% of those were seen once. Approximately 2% of the sample lies in the top ten.

The sequence was obtained from a woman aged 40-49 years in good health. The sequenced sample consisted of blood.

The CDR3 in this case is CASRRTGGAYNEQFF. The sequenced DNA: TGTGCCAGCAGGCGGACAGGGGGCGCCTACAATGAGCAGTTCTTC. Here the chain combines TRBV7-2 and TRBJ2-1; 11 junctional bases match TRBD1. Including cysteine and phenylalanine, the CDR3 has 15 amino acids. The retained sequence is limited to the CDR3, 45 bases, with the frame set at the first base. Unmatched junction bases come to 3, with V trimmed by 6 bases and J by 2 bases. Looking up the germline V gene yields CDR1 SGHTA and CDR2 FQGNSA.